This TCR beta chain originates from a study of human T cells and chemical hapten exposure. Overall study context: Patients' scalps got diphenylcyclopropenone weekly throughout the roughly 23-week study.

V was clipped by 5 bases and J by 4 bases, with 17 bases between them. Germline lookup yields CDR1 KGHSH and CDR2 LQKENI. The length of the CDR3 is 15 residues. TCRdb reprocessed the RACE reads via MiXCR and lists one record per CDR3 protein. This sample has tens of thousands of distinct CDR3 sequences; 6.5% to 8% occur once, and the top ten carry 1.3%. Noted time point: patch test 2, 6 weeks after DPC sensitization. The sample's treatment: therapeutic diphenylcyclopropenone sensitization with weekly scalp DPC. The chain carries TRBV18 and TRBJ1-2, with D hard to call. This TCR was recovered from a woman younger than 45 with alopecia areata. Some clones in this sample may be carry-over from other donors' samples. Here the sequenced sample was whole blood, taken in connection with sensitization to the hapten diphenylcyclopropenone (DPC). In nucleotides, the CDR3 is TGTGCCAGCTCAGAGGCCGACTTGGACGGCTATGGCTACACCTTC. Protein sequence: CASSEADLDGYGYTF.